This T cell receptor beta chain was retrieved from a study of cytomegalovirus exposure and HLA in healthy donors (dated by TCRdb to about 2017). Describing the broader study: In an earlier analysis of roughly 590 of the donors, 276 Gb of sequence data and 100 million or so unique TCR beta sequences from some 170 million T cells were reported. Around 300 gigabases of sequencing data and approximately 80 million unique TCR sequences were included in an early release covering under 650 HLA-typed donors. The genetic ancestry cluster associated with self-reported Caucasian donors included 80% to 90% of the roughly 390 genotyped donors. The study was designed to test whether signatures of past pathogen exposure could be identified by cataloging public T cell receptors. The study profiled the T cell repertoires of 500 to 800 subjects by immunosequencing and related them to cytomegalovirus serostatus. Besides the first cohort of 550 to 750 subjects, a separate validation cohort made up of 120 different subjects was used. The study combined high-throughput TCR immunosequencing, statistical association of individual TCRs with disease status, and machine learning to predict cytomegalovirus infection status. To study patterns of TCR occurrence, a later analysis re-analyzed previously published TCR beta repertoires from 666 donors and added high-resolution HLA genotyping. Rather than using new phenotypic data, the later analysis identified candidate immune exposures from TCR beta sequences and from how often those sequences occurred across donors. To decide whether each TCR beta V gene segment behaved as functional or pseudogenic, an earlier analysis of some 600 of the donors relied on high-throughput TCR beta sequencing. Donor age, sex, ethnicity and CMV serostatus were collected together with the repertoire data. A later genetic analysis used genome-wide SNP genotypes for about 65% of the roughly 670 donors, treating that subset as a discovery cohort. Every discovery cohort repertoire had been produced on one sequencing platform. Class I and class II HLA loci were covered by the typing at four-digit resolution. Typing coverage differed by locus: A, B, C, DRB1 and DQB1 were typed in roughly 620-630 donors, DQA1 in about 560, DPA1 in 600 to 610, and DPB1 in 472. A handful of DR-DQ haplotypes were treated as single units for association and clustering because of strong linkage in the cohort. On average, roughly 250,000 unique TCR beta nucleotide sequences were sequenced per donor among some 430 genotyped donors of the cohort, with approximately 18% of those sequences being non-productive. Here is what the overall study found, with its caveats: Most TCR sequences were seen in very few donors, while some public TCRs were found in many individuals. V-gene and J-gene trimming of TCR beta chains was associated with a missense DCLRE1C variant in a later genetic analysis, and the association was replicated in an independent cohort. Immune exposure information for the cohort was limited to CMV serostatus. In vitro tests confirmed that three of the cytomegalovirus-associated TCR beta chains recognize cytomegalovirus antigens. A cluster of highly shared sequence variants was judged likely to represent a technical artifact of the sequencing pipeline. In a later analysis, most CMV-associated TCR beta chains were found to appear HLA-restricted, with HLA associations seemingly driven largely by CMV exposure. In an earlier analysis of 587 of the donors, most TCR beta V segments were observed in productive rearrangements about 87% or about 30% of the time, broadly matching IMGT annotations. In a later analysis, TCR association rates were found to vary across HLA loci, with the most associated TCRs seen for DRB1 alleles and the fewest for HLA-C alleles. According to the authors, the approach could potentially be generalized to other disease states and immunological phenotypes. A total of 150 to 200 TCR beta chains were listed by the study as associated with cytomegalovirus. A later analysis associated about 17,000 TCR beta sequences with specific HLA alleles at a false discovery rate of 0.05. In a later analysis, HLA-associated TCR beta chains were found to be more clonally expanded and to have lower generation probabilities than equally common non-associated chains. A later analysis reported that several top co-occurrence clusters appeared linked to parvovirus B19, influenza, CMV and Epstein-Barr virus. In a later genetic analysis, fewer N-insertions in productive TCRs were reported among donors in an Asian-associated ancestry cluster than the approximately 670-donor mean. Because counts were too low, about 18 rarely observed V segments, including chromosome 9 orphons, were left out of the earlier analysis of 500 to 750 of the donors. Because the 87-base-pair reads could not distinguish some IMGT-functional V segments, including TRBV6-2 and TRBV6-3, those segments were excluded. Sequencing depth was assumed to be roughly uniform across donors in the presence/absence analyses, though that assumption may not hold. Correlated functional status among segregating V segments might be attributable to linkage disequilibrium, but an unknown experimental factor could not be ruled out. Because some donors lacked HLA typing at each locus, the association tests relied only on the typed subset. A further reported finding was that TCR beta sequences accurately predicted the HLA-A and HLA-B alleles for most subjects in the first cohort. The cohort was sequenced for TCR beta chains only, and without alpha or paired-chain data the features that could be detected were limited. In both the original and validation cohorts, the classifier was reported to diagnose cytomegalovirus status with high specificity and sensitivity. When HLA alleles, especially DR and DQ, strongly co-occurred, TCR associations were difficult to assign to individual alleles.

The cohort was made up of 650 to 700 healthy bone marrow donors. All cohort members were sampled while nominally healthy, although unrecorded immune exposures were likely present. The donor was CMV seropositive and belonged to the group of 250 to 350 seropositive cohort members. Each donor provided a peripheral blood sample, and peripheral blood mononuclear cells were used for TCR beta sequencing. Genomic DNA extraction from the blood cell samples was performed with the Qiagen DNeasy Blood Extraction Kit. Receptor libraries were prepared by the immunoSEQ multiplex PCR assay. For the multiplex PCR, a mixture combining 60 forward primers for TCR Vbeta segments and 13 reverse primers for TCR Jbeta segments was used. The CDR3 region of rearranged TCR beta genes was amplified from genomic DNA with a multiplex PCR assay. The amplified TCR beta libraries were sequenced on the Illumina HiSeq System as 87-base-pair reads. In the paper's pipeline: Across the roughly 670 repertoires, a later analysis counted 75 million to 90 million unique TCR beta chains, around 10 million of which were shared by at least two donors. Raw reads were error-corrected and collapsed into unique sequences with a nearest-neighbor algorithm that merged closely related sequences to remove PCR and sequencing errors. Alignment of CDR3 sequences to IMGT reference sequences was used to assign V, D and J gene segments. For a sequence to be retained, a match of at least six nucleotides to both a V gene segment and a J gene segment was required. A rearrangement was called productive if the CDR3 had no stop codons and remained in frame with V and J, and every other rearrangement was called non-productive. CDR3 was defined according to IMGT convention as the region running from the second conserved V-encoded cysteine to the conserved J-encoded phenylalanine. The earlier analysis of about 560 of the donors excluded any sequence lacking an unambiguous match to a single V gene segment. In an earlier analysis of 587 of the donors, a V segment was called functional when productive rearrangements were above 56.7%, and segregating when the standard deviation between donors exceeded 5%. A statistical classification framework was built for diagnosing cytomegalovirus status from the catalog of TCR beta chain sequences. V and J gene assignment, in a later analysis, came from comparing TCR nucleotide sequences with IMGT/GENE-DB human TR gene sequences. A later analysis assigned CDR3 sequences and most-parsimonious VDJ recombination scenarios with the TCRdist pipeline. A later analysis defined each TCR beta chain by its CDR3 amino acid sequence plus V-gene family, and excluded reads lacking a unique V-gene family. To address suspected cross-contamination and a sequencing artifact, a later analysis removed around 600 highly shared, low-generation-probability nucleotide sequences. For each public chain, a later analysis derived a clonal expansion index from normalized ranks of inferred template counts within each repertoire. A later analysis computed generation probabilities with a VDJ recombination model fitted to out-of-frame rearrangements, and checked the results against IGoR. Hypergeometric tests were used in a later analysis to score TCR-TCR, TCR-HLA and TCR-CMV co-occurrence, with a repertoire-size bias correction applied to the TCR pairs. To estimate false discovery rates, a later analysis permuted the HLA or CMV assignments 20 times. In a later analysis, co-occurring TCRs were grouped with DBSCAN, and TCRdist sequence similarity was added when clustering was performed within HLA-allele-positive subsets. Repertoires with fewer than 30,000 or more than 120,000 public chains were left out of co-occurrence clustering, as were a few repertoires with anomalous nucleotide sharing. Sourced from immuneACCESS, this table was stored by TCRdb with only in-frame sequences that have V and J called. A share of the clones is absent; for the studies checked, an unresolved V gene accounts for under half, and the remainder has no known explanation. V and J calls and clone size are given by that table; D and trimming were obtained from the DNA. This sample gives 90,000 or so clones in total; roughly 71% of them show up just once. The ten biggest clones cover about a sixth of the sample.

As encoded in the germline V gene, CDR1 is SGHTA while CDR2 is FQGNSA. The CDR3 goes from the cysteine to the phenylalanine over 16 residues. Kept here is only the CDR3 DNA, which spans 48 bases and is read in frame from base 1. V sheds 5 bases and J sheds 3 bases, leaving 17 bases between their ends. In its sample, this clone was seen once. Its antigen remains unidentified. No much larger clonotype is one base removed from it; base qualities were not supplied. Specimen: PBMCs. Recombination connected TRBV7-2 to TRBJ1-3; D gene: possibly TRBD1, on 5 matching bases. This clonotype was sampled from a young woman in good health and CMV-seropositive. The nucleotide sequence reads TGTGCCAGCAGCCTCCTTCGACAGCCGCGTGGAAACACCATATATTTT. The translation is CASSLLRQPRGNTIYF.